These T cell receptor beta chains were read from a single sample in a study of shared clonotypes between healthy human individuals. Only in-frame clones appear in the TCRdb table, and some are missing; sequencing was by immunoSEQ multiplex PCR. The sample includes 850,000 to 1,200,000 clones, about 75% of them seen just once. Material: memory CD4+ T cells sorted from blood. The source is a man aged 18-30 years in good health. Both conserved end residues are part of each CDR3. D genes are given only for firm matches. Clone size, where shown, is once, few, many, or a class for clones that have expanded.

d_call clone_size j_call v_call cdr3_nt cdr3_aa
TRBD1 . TRBJ2-3 TRBV5-1 TGCGCCAGCAGCCTTGTACAGGGGGACACAGATACGCAGTATTTT CASSLVQGDTDTQYF
. . TRBJ2-7 TRBV10-3 TGTGCCATCAGACGGGAAGGCAGGGAGGCCAGCTCCTACGAGCAGTACTTC CAIRREGREASSYEQYF
TRBD1 . TRBJ1-1 TRBV28 TGTGCCAGCAGCGGGACAGGGCTTAGGAACACTGAAGCTTTCTTT CASSGTGLRNTEAFF
. . TRBJ1-2 TRBV5-1 TGCGCCAGCAGTCCGGACAGCTATGGCTACACCTTC CASSPDSYGYTF
TRBD2 few TRBJ2-1 TRBV6-5 TGTGCCAGCAGTGTGACTAGCGGGCCTTACAATGAGCAGTTCTTC CASSVTSGPYNEQFF
TRBD1 . TRBJ1-1 TRBV27 TGTGCCAGCAGACACGGACAGGATGTTAGTCAAGCTTTCTTT CASRHGQDVSQAFF
. . TRBJ1-1 TRBV27 TGTGCCAGCCGGAGGCGGGGGGTGAACACTGAAGCTTTCTTT CASRRRGVNTEAFF
. . TRBJ1-1 TRBV6-5 TGTGCCAGCAGTTTCCGGGCGGGTAACACTGAAGCTTTCTTT CASSFRAGNTEAFF
. . TRBJ2-5 TRBV7-7 TGTGCTAGCAGCTTAAGGGGACGGGGCGAGACCCAGTACTTC CASSLRGRGETQYF
. few TRBJ1-2 TRBV7-2 TGTGCCAGCAGCTTGAGTGGGTTGGGCTACACCTTC CASSLSGLGYTF
TRBD2 few TRBJ2-5 TRBV30 TGTGCCTGGAGTGATCCGGGGGGGCCGGGGTTTATCGAGACCCAGTACTTC CAWSDPGGPGFIETQYF
TRBD1 . TRBJ2-7 TRBV4-1 TGCGCCAGCAGCCAAGATCTGACAGGGTGGGCGATGGAGCAGTACTTC CASSQDLTGWAMEQYF
. . TRBJ1-2 TRBV4-3 TGCGCCAGCAGCCAAGCGGCGGATAACTATGGCTACACCTTC CASSQAADNYGYTF
. . TRBJ2-3 TRBV5-4 TGTGCCAGCAGCGGGACCGGTTGGGGCACAGATACGCAGTATTTT CASSGTGWGTDTQYF
. . TRBJ1-2 TRBV6-5 TGTGCCTCTACGCCAGGACCCGAAAATGGCTACACCTTC CASTPGPENGYTF
. many TRBJ2-1 TRBV5-1 TGCGCCAGCAGCTCCCTCGTTAGCGTTGGCAATGAGCAGTTCTTC CASSSLVSVGNEQFF
. few TRBJ1-2 TRBV6-6 TGTGCCAGCAGTTACAACCGCCCTGAGAACTATGGCTACACCTTC CASSYNRPENYGYTF
TRBD2 . TRBJ2-1 TRBV10-2 TGCGCCAGCAGCTCCCTGGGTGCCTATGGGAGGGATGAGCAGTTCTTC CASSSLGAYGRDEQFF
. . TRBJ1-5 TRBV29-1 TGCAGCGCCATTGTCGGACTAGATAGCAATCAGCCCCAGCATTTT CSAIVGLDSNQPQHF
TRBD2 . TRBJ2-1 TRBV19 TGTGCCAGTAGTGTGGGACTAGCGGGGCCTGGGCAGTTCTTC CASSVGLAGPGQFF
. . TRBJ2-1 TRBV5-4 TGTGCCAGCAGCCTGGCCGGGGTGAGCGGAAATGAGCAGTTCTTC CASSLAGVSGNEQFF
. . TRBJ2-1 TRBV18 TGTGCCAGCTCACCACCCAACAGACAGTCTAACTACAATGAGCAGTTCTTC CASSPPNRQSNYNEQFF
. . TRBJ1-5 TRBV30 TGTGCCTGGAGCGGGACCCTGGGTGGGGGCAATCAGCCCCAGCATTTT CAWSGTLGGGNQPQHF
. . TRBJ1-3 TRBV30 TGTGCCTGGAATGACGGAGGGTCGGGAAACACCATATATTTT CAWNDGGSGNTIYF
. few TRBJ2-4 TRBV5-4 TGTGCCAGCAGCTCGTCAGACCTTATGGGGAACATTCAGTACTTC CASSSSDLMGNIQYF
TRBD1 many TRBJ2-2 TRBV6-4 TGTGCCAGCAGTGACTGGGACAGGGGGCTCGCCGGGGAGCTGTTTTTT CASSDWDRGLAGELFF
. . TRBJ2-5 TRBV5-4 TGTGCCAGCAGCTTGGCTGGGTTCCAAGAGACCCAGTACTTC CASSLAGFQETQYF
. . TRBJ1-1 TRBV30 TGTGCCCAATGCCGACAGGCGAACACTGAAGCTTTCTTT CAQCRQANTEAFF
. many TRBJ1-6 TRBV6-6 TGTGCCAGCAATGTCGGTGGGGTAGATTCACCCCTCCACTTT CASNVGGVDSPLHF
TRBD1 . TRBJ2-5 TRBV7-2 TGTGCCAGCAGCCTTCGACAGGGTCGGGGAGAGACCCAGTACTTC CASSLRQGRGETQYF
TRBD2 . TRBJ2-3 TRBV18 TGTGCCAGCTCACTCCTAGCGGGGACCACAGATACGCAGTATTTT CASSLLAGTTDTQYF
. . TRBJ1-4 TRBV2 TGTGCCAGCAGTGAAATGTTCGGATCTAATGAAAAACTGTTTTTT CASSEMFGSNEKLFF
. once TRBJ2-1 TRBV7-9 TGTGCCAGCAGCTTAGAGTGGACTGAGCAGTTCTTC CASSLEWTEQFF
TRBD1 . TRBJ2-7 TRBV6-1 TGTGCCAGCAGGGGACAGGGGGGGTACGAGCAGTACTTC CASRGQGGYEQYF
. . TRBJ1-2 TRBV9 TGTGCCAGCAGCTCCCCCCGGGACGGAAACTATGGCTACACCTTC CASSSPRDGNYGYTF
. . TRBJ1-3 TRBV6-1 TGTGCCAGCAGTGAAGCTCACGGAGCGGCTGGAAACACCATATATTTT CASSEAHGAAGNTIYF